This TCR beta chain was sequenced in a study of blood T cell repertoires in COVID-19 (dated by TCRdb to the early 2020s). Concerning the study at large: Samples from collaborators originated in the United States, Italy and Spain and spanned both the acute and convalescent phases of COVID-19. The repertoires were made available in a free public database intended to serve as a resource for research on the immune response to SARS-CoV-2. Where available, HLA class I and class II types were taken from metadata supplied by the sample provider and were not determined by assay-based typing. The prospective study material was composed of cDNA or gDNA derived from T cells, B-cell-depleted T cells, or PBMCs. Samples were obtained from the ongoing ImmuneRACE study (first 160 participants) and from over a thousand subjects provided by 6 global collaborators. Deeply sampled blood TCRbeta repertoires from subjects exposed to, actively infected with, or recovered from COVID-19 were included in the dataset. The sample metadata nearly always contained a de-identified subject ID, COVID-19 status, age in years and sex.

TCRbeta CDR3 regions were amplified from genomic DNA by means of the immunoSEQ Assay, a bias-controlled multiplex PCR. The authors processed their data as follows. Within the assay, amplification of reference gene primers was used to estimate how many nucleated cells each sample contained. To quantify the absolute abundance of each unique TCRbeta CDR3 rearrangement, sequence reads were collapsed and filtered. For each sample, productive Simpson clonality was calculated by taking the square root of Simpson's diversity index across productive rearrangements. TCRdb took over this immuneACCESS table, retaining in-frame rearrangements with V and J assigned. Such tables are incomplete; in checked studies, under half of the missing clones stem from an unresolved V gene, and the remainder is unexplained. That table gives V, J and clone size, and the DNA gave D and trimming. This sample lists 350,000 to 550,000 clones; roughly nine tenths were detected once. Around 1.1% of the sample is taken by the ten largest.

In the prospective study, participants were roughly 18 to 90 years old, resided in under 30 geographic areas of the United States, and were enrolled through a virtual design. To assign participants to cohorts, the prospective study relied on clinical history that participants themselves reported in a screening survey and a study questionnaire. For ImmuneRACE Cohort 3, a participant was defined as recovered based on two consecutive negative NP/OP PCR tests, clearance by a healthcare professional, or resolution of symptoms. In the prospective study, mobile phlebotomists collected whole blood, serum and a nasopharyngeal or oropharyngeal swab from each participant. Participants in the prospective study had the option to provide additional blood draws and questionnaires over a roughly 2-month period. Before DNA extraction, blood samples from the prospective study were shipped at room temperature or frozen.

Reading from cysteine to phenylalanine, the CDR3 counts 17 amino acids. The read is trimmed to its CDR3 DNA, 51 bases read in frame from base 1. As encoded in the germline V gene, CDR1 is MDHEN while CDR2 is SYDVKM. The germline V end is reduced by 4 bases and the J end by 5 bases; junction bases left unmatched: 10. Points the paper makes about the study in general: How much clinical and demographic metadata was included differed by source and by participant, and the metadata was provided uncurated.

Note on this clone: The target of this receptor is not known. Base quality data are lacking; no much larger clone is found one base away.

Sequencing was done on a sample of PBMCs or T cells enriched from blood (not recorded which). The sequence derives from a man under 40 who had recovered from COVID-19. The sequence links TRBV28 to TRBJ2-1; the junction holds 11 bases that match TRBD2. The nucleotide sequence reads as follows: TGTGCCAGCAGTTGGGGCCCACTAGCGGGAGTCGACAATGAGCAGTTCTTC. It translates to CASSWGPLAGVDNEQFF.